This is a list of T cell receptor beta chains from one sample in a study of cytotoxic CD8 clonotypes in ibrutinib-treated CLL. Profiled with immunoSEQ multiplex PCR; TCRdb holds only in-frame clones, not every one. The sample has more than 200,000 clones, around three quarters seen once. This sample comprised PBMCs, obtained after 24 months of ibrutinib treatment. These receptors were obtained from a human donor with chronic lymphocytic leukemia. Each CDR3 is given with its conserved first and last residue. The order of the fields is J gene, D gene, clone size, V gene, CDR3 protein, CDR3 DNA. A D gene is named only where the DNA matches it firmly. Clone sizes are given selectively: once, few, many, or a class where the clone is expanded.

j_gene: TRBJ2-1; d_gene: TRBD1; abundance: NA; v_gene: TRBV27; CDR3aa: CASRLSFFRDRPYNEQFF; CDR3nt: TGTGCCAGCAGGCTAAGTTTCTTTCGGGACAGACCCTACAATGAGCAGTTCTTC
j_gene: TRBJ2-7; d_gene: NA; abundance: NA; v_gene: TRBV6-6; CDR3aa: CASSYSKWDPYEQYF; CDR3nt: TGTGCCAGCAGTTACTCGAAGTGGGACCCCTACGAGCAGTACTTC
j_gene: TRBJ2-2; d_gene: NA; abundance: NA; v_gene: TRBV5-4; CDR3aa: CASSRDRDSANTGELFF; CDR3nt: TGTGCCAGCAGCCGAGACAGGGACTCCGCGAACACCGGGGAGCTGTTTTTT
j_gene: TRBJ2-7; d_gene: NA; abundance: NA; v_gene: TRBV23-1; CDR3aa: CASSHPSQDEPAGEQYF; CDR3nt: TGCGCCAGCAGTCACCCCTCGCAGGACGAACCGGCGGGCGAGCAGTACTTC
j_gene: TRBJ2-7; d_gene: TRBD2; abundance: NA; v_gene: TRBV28; CDR3aa: CASGTSLDEQYF; CDR3nt: TGTGCCAGCGGGACTAGCCTTGACGAGCAGTACTTC
j_gene: TRBJ2-7; d_gene: TRBD2; abundance: NA; v_gene: TRBV18; CDR3aa: CASSSKDGGEQYF; CDR3nt: TGTGCCAGCTCATCAAAAGACGGGGGGGAGCAGTACTTC
j_gene: TRBJ2-1; d_gene: TRBD1; abundance: NA; v_gene: TRBV29-1; CDR3aa: CSVETGGSSYNEQFF; CDR3nt: TGCAGCGTTGAAACAGGGGGAAGCTCCTACAATGAGCAGTTCTTC
j_gene: TRBJ1-2; d_gene: NA; abundance: NA; v_gene: TRBV6-5; CDR3aa: CASSYSARQYFYGYTF; CDR3nt: TGTGCCAGCAGTTACTCGGCGAGGCAGTACTTTTATGGCTACACCTTC
j_gene: TRBJ1-4; d_gene: TRBD1; abundance: NA; v_gene: TRBV27; CDR3aa: CASGPRGEKLFF; CDR3nt: TGTGCCAGCGGCCCCAGGGGGGAAAAACTGTTTTTT
j_gene: TRBJ1-4; d_gene: NA; abundance: NA; v_gene: TRBV9; CDR3aa: CASSVGQGREKLFF; CDR3nt: TGTGCCAGCAGCGTAGGGCAGGGGAGGGAAAAACTGTTTTTT
j_gene: TRBJ2-5; d_gene: NA; abundance: NA; v_gene: TRBV7-9; CDR3aa: CASSLGLGGGETQYF; CDR3nt: TGTGCCAGCAGCTTAGGTCTAGGAGGAGGAGAGACCCAGTACTTC
j_gene: TRBJ2-3; d_gene: NA; abundance: NA; v_gene: TRBV19; CDR3aa: CASSTPNLDTQYF; CDR3nt: TGTGCCAGTAGTACACCGAACCTGGATACGCAGTATTTT
j_gene: TRBJ1-1; d_gene: NA; abundance: NA; v_gene: TRBV7-9; CDR3aa: CASSMLGGDEAFF; CDR3nt: TGTGCCAGCAGCATGCTCGGAGGGGATGAAGCTTTCTTT
j_gene: TRBJ1-1; d_gene: NA; abundance: once; v_gene: TRBV6-5; CDR3aa: CASLNRDTEAFF; CDR3nt: TGTGCCAGCCTTAACAGGGACACTGAAGCTTTCTTT
j_gene: TRBJ2-7; d_gene: NA; abundance: NA; v_gene: TRBV2; CDR3aa: CASRPGNPFTYEQYF; CDR3nt: TGTGCCAGCAGGCCAGGGAACCCCTTTACCTACGAGCAGTACTTC
j_gene: TRBJ1-2; d_gene: TRBD1; abundance: NA; v_gene: TRBV19; CDR3aa: CASSVPGGGGYTF; CDR3nt: TGTGCCAGTAGTGTACCAGGGGGCGGCGGCTACACCTTC
j_gene: TRBJ2-7; d_gene: TRBD1; abundance: NA; v_gene: TRBV27; CDR3aa: CASSFMMGQGAYEQYF; CDR3nt: TGTGCCAGCAGTTTTATGATGGGACAGGGGGCGTACGAGCAGTACTTC
j_gene: TRBJ1-1; d_gene: NA; abundance: NA; v_gene: TRBV6-6; CDR3aa: CASSYRQVNTEAFF; CDR3nt: TGTGCCAGCAGTTACCGACAGGTGAACACTGAAGCTTTCTTT
j_gene: TRBJ2-7; d_gene: TRBD2; abundance: few; v_gene: TRBV7-9; CDR3aa: CASSPPRTTSAYEQYF; CDR3nt: TGTGCCAGCAGCCCGCCACGCACTACTAGCGCCTACGAGCAGTACTTC
j_gene: TRBJ2-1; d_gene: TRBD1; abundance: NA; v_gene: TRBV7-3; CDR3aa: CASSSQSGTGANNEQFF; CDR3nt: TGTGCCAGCAGCTCCCAATCCGGGACAGGGGCTAACAATGAGCAGTTCTTC
j_gene: TRBJ2-3; d_gene: TRBD2; abundance: NA; v_gene: TRBV13; CDR3aa: CASSPPGLAQDTQYF; CDR3nt: TGTGCCAGCAGCCCGCCGGGACTAGCGCAAGATACGCAGTATTTT
j_gene: TRBJ1-2; d_gene: NA; abundance: few; v_gene: TRBV28; CDR3aa: CASSPTGISGGYTF; CDR3nt: TGTGCCAGCAGCCCTACAGGGATCTCTGGTGGCTACACCTTC
j_gene: TRBJ1-5; d_gene: TRBD1; abundance: NA; v_gene: TRBV7-3; CDR3aa: CASSLYRGGGNQPQHF; CDR3nt: TGTGCCAGCAGCTTATACAGGGGAGGGGGCAATCAGCCCCAGCATTTT
j_gene: TRBJ2-7; d_gene: NA; abundance: NA; v_gene: TRBV6-5; CDR3aa: CASRKSVDEQYF; CDR3nt: TGTGCCAGCAGGAAAAGTGTGGACGAGCAGTACTTC
j_gene: TRBJ1-4; d_gene: NA; abundance: NA; v_gene: TRBV6-5; CDR3aa: CASSSTGEKLFF; CDR3nt: TGTGCCAGCAGTTCGACTGGGGAAAAACTGTTTTTT
j_gene: TRBJ1-5; d_gene: NA; abundance: NA; v_gene: TRBV6-6; CDR3aa: CASSPQGTQPQHF; CDR3nt: TGTGCCAGCAGCCCACAGGGCACTCAGCCCCAGCATTTT
j_gene: TRBJ2-1; d_gene: TRBD2; abundance: NA; v_gene: TRBV2; CDR3aa: CASSEGTTPSNEQFF; CDR3nt: TGTGCCAGCAGTGAGGGGACTACGCCGAGCAATGAGCAGTTCTTC
j_gene: TRBJ1-1; d_gene: TRBD1; abundance: few; v_gene: TRBV15; CDR3aa: CATSRDPGTAGEAFF; CDR3nt: TGTGCCACCAGCAGAGATCCAGGGACAGCTGGTGAAGCTTTCTTT
j_gene: TRBJ1-1; d_gene: NA; abundance: NA; v_gene: TRBV9; CDR3aa: CASSLLGGMNTEAFF; CDR3nt: TGTGCCAGCAGCCTCCTGGGGGGGATGAACACTGAAGCTTTCTTT
j_gene: TRBJ2-7; d_gene: NA; abundance: NA; v_gene: TRBV27; CDR3aa: CASSLKGSYEQYF; CDR3nt: TGTGCCAGCAGTTTAAAAGGCTCCTACGAGCAGTACTTC
j_gene: TRBJ2-7; d_gene: NA; abundance: NA; v_gene: TRBV5-1; CDR3aa: CATKGAPGAGEQYF; CDR3nt: TGCGCCACCAAGGGAGCGCCGGGAGCAGGGGAGCAGTACTTC
j_gene: TRBJ2-3; d_gene: TRBD2; abundance: NA; v_gene: TRBV5-4; CDR3aa: CASSTWTSGIADTQYF; CDR3nt: TGTGCCAGCAGCACCTGGACTAGCGGGATAGCAGATACGCAGTATTTT
j_gene: TRBJ2-3; d_gene: NA; abundance: once; v_gene: TRBV7-8; CDR3aa: CASNHRQRATDTQYF; CDR3nt: TGTGCCAGCAACCATCGGCAACGGGCCACAGATACGCAGTATTTT
j_gene: TRBJ2-5; d_gene: TRBD1; abundance: NA; v_gene: TRBV11-3; CDR3aa: CASSLNRGSETQYF; CDR3nt: TGTGCCAGCAGCTTGAACAGGGGATCAGAGACCCAGTACTTC
j_gene: TRBJ2-5; d_gene: NA; abundance: NA; v_gene: TRBV18; CDR3aa: CASSPPQGLQYF; CDR3nt: TGTGCCAGCTCACCACCCCAGGGGCTCCAGTACTTC
j_gene: TRBJ2-2; d_gene: NA; abundance: NA; v_gene: TRBV18; CDR3aa: CASSPRQGPNTGELFF; CDR3nt: TGTGCCAGCTCACCAAGGCAGGGACCGAACACCGGGGAGCTGTTTTTT
j_gene: TRBJ2-3; d_gene: NA; abundance: few; v_gene: TRBV6-5; CDR3aa: CASSSSNSGSTDTQYF; CDR3nt: TGTGCCAGCAGTTCCAGCAATAGCGGATCCACAGATACGCAGTATTTT
j_gene: TRBJ1-4; d_gene: NA; abundance: NA; v_gene: TRBV18; CDR3aa: CASYRTGQGNEKLFF; CDR3nt: TGTGCCAGCTACAGGACCGGACAAGGGAATGAAAAACTGTTTTTT
j_gene: TRBJ2-5; d_gene: NA; abundance: NA; v_gene: TRBV29-1; CDR3aa: CSASWGQETQYF; CDR3nt: TGCAGCGCCTCATGGGGCCAAGAGACCCAGTACTTC
j_gene: TRBJ2-7; d_gene: NA; abundance: NA; v_gene: TRBV5-4; CDR3aa: CASSMDSSYEQYF; CDR3nt: TGTGCCAGCAGCATGGACAGCTCCTACGAGCAGTACTTC